The 25 T cell receptor beta chains in this list originate from one sample, sequenced in a study of T cells in women clearing cervical HPV infection listed by TCRdb under 2018. Library method: the immunoSEQ multiplex PCR assay. TCRdb stores this immuneACCESS table with in-frame sequences only. Part of the clones is absent; in the studies checked, under half of the shortfall reflects unresolved V genes, and no reason is known for the rest. This sample's table contains 20,000 or so clones. Together, the top ten hold approximately 6% of the sample. The sequencing sample was made of blood buffy coat. Receptors originate from a woman aged 18 to 75 with a cervical HPV16 infection that either progressed to CIN3+ or cleared (not recorded which).

As concerns this clone: The read terminates 3 residues before the CDR3 end, so the remaining end is supplied by the germline J gene. The V call is TRBV30, the J call TRBJ2-1, with 9 bases aligning to TRBD1. Germline CDR1 is GTSNPN and CDR2 is SVGIG (reference sequence). CDR3 length: 15 residues. V dropped 1 base and J dropped 3; count of bases not matched to a gene: 4. CDR3 DNA (partial): TGTGCCTGGAGTGGAACAGGGGGCATCTACAATGAG. It codes for CAWSGTGGIYNE. The full CDR3 reads CAWSGTGGIYNEQFF.

Concerning this clone itself: The sequence runs out 3 residues before the end of the CDR3; the remainder is reconstructed from the germline J gene. The chain employs TRBV7-2 and TRBJ1-6, with 9 nucleotides matching TRBD1. J lost 7 bases, V lost 5 bases, and 6 bases had no gene match. The germline gives CDR1 SGHTA, CDR2 FQGNSA. There are 15 residues in the CDR3. The CDR3 is CASSPRTGENSPLHF. The CDR3 bases that were read are TGTGCCAGCAGCCCACGGACAGGGGAGAATTCACCC. Variable domain in full (rest from reference TRBV7-2 and TRBJ1-6): GAGVSQSPSNKVTEKGKDVELRCDPISGHTALYWYRQSLGQGLEFLIYFQGNSAPDKSGLPSDRFSAERTGGSVSTLTIQRTQQEDSAVYLCASSPRTGENSPLHFGNGTRLTVT.

Regarding this clone: Read sequence stops 3 residues before the CDR3 end, and the germline J gene provides the missing end. V usage is TRBV25-1 and J usage is TRBJ2-7, with D perhaps TRBD2 (5 bases). The CDR3 extends over 15 amino acids. Germline lookup yields CDR1 MGHDK and CDR2 SYGVNS. Trimming removed 4 bases from V and 1 base from J, with 14 bases in between. The CDR3 DNA, read in part, is TGTGCCAGCAGTGCCCCCGAGGGCGGGTCCTACGAG. Protein: CASSAPEGGSYE. In full, the CDR3 is CASSAPEGGSYEQYF.

A remark on this clone: Coverage ceases 3 residues before the CDR3 finishes, and the germline J gene fills in the end. The V call is TRBV20-1, the J call TRBJ2-1; D is unresolved. CDR3 length equals 10 residues. The V end was cut by 6 bases, the J end by 9 bases, with 9 bases between. Looked up from germline, CDR1 is DFQATT and CDR2 is SNEGSKA (reference sequence). CDR3 sequence: CSASKGEQFF. CDR3 DNA (partial): TGCAGTGCCAGCAAGGGTGAG.

Concerning this clone itself: The CDR3 end is not reached by the read, which stops 3 residues before it; the germline J gene fills it in. V usage is TRBV19 and J usage is TRBJ2-3, with TRBD2 matching over 7 bases. The CDR3 sequence is 15 residues long. Trimming removed 5 bases from V and 1 base from J; junction bases left unmatched: 6. Germline CDR1 reads LNHDA; CDR2 reads SQIVND (reference sequence). Here the CDR3 reads CASSGGLVRTDTQYF. The sequenced CDR3 bases are TGTGCCAGTAGTGGCGGACTAGTGCGCACAGATACG.

As regards this clone: The missing CDR3 end, 3 residues past where the read stops, is filled in from the germline J gene. This chain uses TRBV5-1 with TRBJ2-3, with TRBD2 identical over 11 bases. This CDR3 region has 17 residues. Germline loops: CDR1 SGHRS, CDR2 YFSETQ. Trimming removed 5 bases from V and 0 bases from J; junction bases left unmatched: 8. The CDR3 DNA, read in part, is TGCGCCAGCAGAAAACTAGCGGGGGAGACGAGCACAGATACG. Translation gives CASRKLAGETSTDT. The complete CDR3 sequence is CASRKLAGETSTDTQYF.

About this clone: The observed sequence ends 3 residues before the CDR3 terminus, with the missing tail filled in from the germline J gene. The gene calls are TRBV2 and TRBJ2-5; 9 bases map to TRBD2. The V segment lost 6 bases and the J segment 5 bases; nucleotides outside the gene matches: 1. The CDR3 totals 12 residues. The germline V gene has CDR1 SNHLY and CDR2 FYNNEI. The CDR3 reads CASRLAGETQYF. The covered CDR3 bases are TGTGCCAGCAGGCTAGCGGGGGAGACC.

A word on this clone: The read ends 3 residues early relative to the CDR3; the germline J gene fills the gap. The V call is TRBV7-3, the J call TRBJ2-1, with TRBD2 matching over 8 bases. Germline V CDR1 and CDR2: SGHTA, FQGTGA. Trimming removed 2 bases from V and 7 bases from J; junction bases left unmatched: 4. This CDR3 is 14 amino acids long. Partial CDR3 DNA: TGTGCCAGCAGCTTAGCGGGAGGTACAAATGAG. Protein sequence: CASSLAGGTNE. The whole CDR3 is CASSLAGGTNEQFF.

To note about this clone: The missing CDR3 end, 3 residues past where the read stops, is filled in from the germline J gene. The J gene is TRBJ2-7, the V gene TRBV30, with no clear D. CDR1 is GTSNPN and CDR2 is SVGIG in the germline V gene (reference sequence). Trimming removed 3 bases at V and 2 bases at J, with 8 bases between. The CDR3 is made up of 12 amino acids. CDR3 bases read: TGTGCCTGGAGCCCTACCACCTACGAG. Translation: CAWSPTTYE. The whole CDR3 sequence reads CAWSPTTYEQYF.

Regarding this clone: Sequencing ends 3 residues short of the CDR3 end; the germline J gene provides the rest. The V gene is TRBV12-3 or TRBV12-4, the J gene TRBJ2-1, with 9 positions matching TRBD2. The CDR3 length is 16 residues. V lost 6 bases, J lost 0 bases, and 6 bases stayed unmatched. The chain's CDR3 is CASSVAGAGSYNEQFF. The CDR3 bases that were read are TGTGCCAGCAGCGTAGCGGGAGCGGGCTCCTACAATGAG.

About this clone itself: The read is 3 residues too short to cover the CDR3 end, so that end is filled in from the germline J gene. The chain couples TRBV7-2 to TRBJ1-4, with 8 bases aligning to TRBD1. The CDR3 totals 14 residues. Trimming cost V 4 bases and J 8 bases; bases outside gene matches: 6. Germline V CDR1 and CDR2: SGHTA, FQGNSA. The DNA read from the CDR3 is TGTGCCAGCAGCTCTTGGACAGGGTCGGAAAAA. Encoded protein: CASSSWTGSEK. The whole CDR3 sequence is CASSSWTGSEKLFF.

On this clone itself: An end of the junction does not agree with germline; a read error may underlie this. Read sequence stops 3 residues before the CDR3 end, and the germline J gene provides the missing end. The rearrangement links TRBV4-2 to TRBJ1-6; weak D call: TRBD1 (6 bases). Germline CDR1 LGHNA, CDR2 YNFKEQ. This CDR3 has 15 residues. The CDR3: CASSQQTGINSPLHF. CDR3 DNA (partial): TGCGCCAGCAGCCAACAAACAGGGATAAATTCACCC.

For this clone: The read ends 3 residues before the CDR3 terminus; that terminus is restored from the germline J gene. The chain combines TRBV30 with TRBJ2-7; the match to TRBD2 covers 8 bases. Germline CDR1 reads GTSNPN; CDR2 reads SVGIG (reference sequence). The CDR3 length is 15 residues. V shed 3 bases and J 0 bases; nucleotides not matched to a gene: 7. Partial CDR3 DNA: TGTGCCTGGAGAGAGCTGGGACTAGTCTCCTACGAG. It translates to CAWRELGLVSYE. The complete CDR3 sequence is CAWRELGLVSYEQYF.

Comments on this clone: The CDR3 end falls 3 residues outside the read, so it is completed with the germline J gene. V is TRBV5-1 and J is TRBJ1-1, with a tentative D call TRBD1 (5 bases). The V gene's germline CDR1 is SGHRS and CDR2 YFSETQ. Trimming shortened V by 4 bases and J by 6 bases, and 13 bases separated the two germline ends. CDR3 length: 13 amino acids. This CDR3 is CASSIPGFPEAFF. CDR3 bases read: TGCGCCAGCAGCATTCCAGGGTTCCCTGAA.

Comment on this clone: The read terminates 3 residues ahead of where the CDR3 ends, so the germline J gene completes it. V gene TRBV25-1 combines with J gene TRBJ2-1, with 8 bases fitting TRBD1. The V gene end was trimmed by 1 base and the J gene end by 7 bases; junction bases not matched to a gene: 6. This CDR3 is built from 15 residues. Germline-derived CDR1 and CDR2 are MGHDK and SYGVNS. CDR3 bases read: TGTGCCAGCAGTGAATGGGGGACAGGAAGGAATGAG. This codes for CASSEWGTGRNE. The CDR3 in its entirety is CASSEWGTGRNEQFF.

As for this clone: The read halts 3 residues ahead of the CDR3 end, with the missing end drawn from the germline J gene. V gene TRBV6-2 or TRBV6-3 combines with J gene TRBJ1-2; 9 bases are a match to TRBD1. This CDR3 is 14 amino acids long. With 5 bases clipped from V and 4 bases from J, the junction kept 5 bases outside the gene matches. The V gene's germline CDR1 is MNHEY and CDR2 SVGEGT. CDR3 DNA (partial): TGTGCCAGCAGTCAAGGACAGGGGAGCTATGGC. Its translation is CASSQGQGSYG. The entire CDR3 sequence reads CASSQGQGSYGYTF.

As for this clone: The read is 3 residues too short to cover the CDR3 end, so that end is filled in from the germline J gene. The chain has TRBV18 and TRBJ2-2; weak D call: TRBD1 (6 bases). Per the germline V gene, CDR1 is KGHSH and CDR2 is LQKENI. V was shortened by 6 bases and J by 4 bases, with 12 bases between the two germline ends. This CDR3 is built from 14 residues. The CDR3 DNA, read in part, is TGTGCCAGCTCTCGTAAAGGGGGCACCGGGGAG. The encoded protein is CASSRKGGTGE. The whole CDR3 sequence is CASSRKGGTGELFF. Full variable domain (remainder filled in from reference TRBV18 and TRBJ2-2): NAGVMQNPRHLVRRRGQEARLRCSPMKGHSHVYWYRQLPEEGLKFMVYLQKENIIDESGMPKERFSAEFPKEGPSILRIQQVVRGDSAAYFCASSRKGGTGELFFGEGSRLTVL.

Worth noting for this clone: The read halts 3 residues ahead of the CDR3 end, with the missing end drawn from the germline J gene. V gene TRBV15 combines with J gene TRBJ2-1; D possibly matches TRBD1 or TRBD2 (5 bases each). Germline V gene sequence: CDR1 LNHNV, CDR2 YYDKDF (reference sequence). Trimming pared 0 bases from V and 8 bases from J, leaving 11 bases between. This CDR3 region has 14 residues. Incomplete CDR3 DNA: TGTGCCACCAGCAGAGATACGAGGGGTCATGAG. It codes for CATSRDTRGHE. The whole CDR3 protein is CATSRDTRGHEQFF.

The CDR3 sequence: CASSAGTSEGKNIQYF. CDR3 DNA (partial): TGTGCCAGCTCCGCAGGAACCTCAGAGGGCAAAAACATT. The chain links TRBV18 to TRBJ2-4; perhaps TRBD2 as D (5 bases). The read terminates 3 residues ahead of where the CDR3 ends, so the germline J gene completes it. Per germline, CDR1 KGHSH and CDR2 LQKENI. The CDR3 loop spans 16 amino acids. V lost 6 bases to trimming and J lost 3 bases, with 18 bases between them.

Comments on this clone: The DNA ends 3 residues before the CDR3 does, and the rest of the CDR3 is filled in from the germline J gene. The V gene is TRBV7-2, the J gene TRBJ2-7; TRBD1 matches 10 bases. J gave up 5 bases and V 5 bases, and 9 bases lay outside the gene matches. The CDR3 loop spans 15 amino acids. CDR1 SGHTA and CDR2 FQGNSA come from the germline V gene. CDR3 DNA (partial): TGTGCCAGCAGCCCCCGGACAGGGGGACTCCACGAG. Residues: CASSPRTGGLHE. The full CDR3 is CASSPRTGGLHEQYF.

In the case of this clone: The CDR3 goes on 3 residues after the read ends, and that part is filled in from the germline J gene. This chain links TRBV5-6 with TRBJ2-5; 7 bases map to TRBD1. CDR1 is SGHDT, CDR2 YYEEEE, per germline. V was pared by 0 bases and J by 5 bases, with 1 base of the junction left unmatched. CDR3 length: 13 residues. This CDR3 reads CASSLGDSETQYF. The part of the CDR3 DNA that was read is TGTGCCAGCAGCTTGGGGGACAGCGAGACC.

Turning to this clone: The CDR3 end falls 3 residues outside the read, so it is completed with the germline J gene. The rearrangement joins TRBV19 to TRBJ1-4; D is perhaps TRBD1 (6 bases). This CDR3 comprises 14 residues. Trimming removed 4 bases at V and 0 bases at J, with 6 bases between. The germline CDR1 and CDR2 sequences are LNHDA and SQIVND (reference sequence). CDR3 residues: CASSRQATNEKLFF. The part of the CDR3 DNA that was read is TGTGCCAGTAGTAGACAGGCAACTAATGAAAAA.

Notes on this clone: Coverage ceases 3 residues before the CDR3 finishes, and the germline J gene fills in the end. This chain connects TRBV4-1 to TRBJ2-3, with 12 bases aligning to TRBD1. The germline gives CDR1 MGHRA, CDR2 YSYEKL. The CDR3 runs 16 residues. With 2 bases clipped from V and 4 bases from J, the junction kept 4 bases outside the gene matches. CDR3 DNA (partial): TGCGCCAGCAGCCAAACCCGGGACAGGGGGCCAGATACG. It yields the protein CASSQTRDRGPDT. The entire CDR3 protein reads CASSQTRDRGPDTQYF.

Points on this clone: The read comes to an end 3 residues before the CDR3 does, leaving the germline J gene to fill in the end. The gene calls are TRBV20-1 and TRBJ1-4; no clear D. The CDR3 spans 15 residues. Germline V gives CDR1 DFQATT, CDR2 SNEGSKA (reference sequence). V lost 3 bases and J lost 2, with 13 bases in between. CDR3 DNA (partial): TGCAGTGCTAGGCGGGGAGTAGAGACTAATGAAAAA. This translates into CSARRGVETNEK. The entire CDR3 reads CSARRGVETNEKLFF.

As regards this clone: With the read ending 3 residues before the CDR3 end, the germline J gene is used to fill in that end. The rearrangement joins TRBV9 to TRBJ2-3; 9 bases are shared with TRBD2. The germline CDR1 and CDR2 sequences are SGDLS and YYNGEE. The CDR3 extends over 15 amino acids. CDR3 sequence reads: CASSVEAGGQETQYF. Incomplete CDR3 DNA: TGTGCCAGCAGCGTAGAGGCGGGAGGGCAAGAGACG.